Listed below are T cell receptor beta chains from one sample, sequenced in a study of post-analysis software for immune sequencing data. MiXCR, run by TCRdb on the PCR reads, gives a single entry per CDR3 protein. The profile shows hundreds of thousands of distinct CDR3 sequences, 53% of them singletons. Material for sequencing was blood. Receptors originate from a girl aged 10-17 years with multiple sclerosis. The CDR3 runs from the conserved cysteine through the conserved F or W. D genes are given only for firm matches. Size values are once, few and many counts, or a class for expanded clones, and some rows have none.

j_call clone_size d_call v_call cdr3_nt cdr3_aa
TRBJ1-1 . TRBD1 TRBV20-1 TGCAGTGCCAACCCTCCGACAGGGTATGACACTGAAGCTTTCTTT CSANPPTGYDTEAFF
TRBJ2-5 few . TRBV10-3 TGTGCCACTATAAGGGGGTTTGAGGAGACCCAGTACTTC CATIRGFEETQYF
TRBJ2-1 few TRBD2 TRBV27 TGTGCCAGCAGTTTGGGGAGGGCCTCCTACAATGAGCAGTTCTTC CASSLGRASYNEQFF
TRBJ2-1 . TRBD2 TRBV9 TGTGCCAGCAGCGTTAGCGGGGGACCATACAATGAGCAGTTCTTC CASSVSGGPYNEQFF
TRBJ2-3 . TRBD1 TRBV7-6 TGTGCCAGCAGCTTGGGGACAGGGAGGGCGACAGATACGCAGTATTTT CASSLGTGRATDTQYF
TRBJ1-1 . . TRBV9 TGTGCCAGCAGCGTAGAGAGTGGCTCTGAAGCTTTCTTT CASSVESGSEAFF
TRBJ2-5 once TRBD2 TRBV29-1 TGCAGCGTAGGACTAGTAGAGACCCAGTACTTC CSVGLVETQYF
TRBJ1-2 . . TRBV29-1 TGCAGCGTTGCGAGGGTGCTCGGGGATGGCTACACCTTC CSVARVLGDGYTF
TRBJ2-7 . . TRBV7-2 TGTGCCAGCAGCCATTTACAGGGTGCCGAGCAGTACTTC CASSHLQGAEQYF
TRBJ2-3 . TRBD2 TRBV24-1 TGTGCCACCAGTGATGGGACTAGCGGGGGCACAGATACGCAGTATTTT CATSDGTSGGTDTQYF
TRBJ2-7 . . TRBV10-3 TGTGCCATCAGTGAGGGGAATCCCTACGAGCAGTACTTC CAISEGNPYEQYF
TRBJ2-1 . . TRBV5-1 TGCGCCAGCAGCTTGGCACAGGGAAACAATGAGCAGTTCTTC CASSLAQGNNEQFF
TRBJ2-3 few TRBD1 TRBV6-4 TGTGCCAGCAGTGACTCGATAGCAGGGGGAAATACGCAGTATTTT CASSDSIAGGNTQYF
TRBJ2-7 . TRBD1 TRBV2 TGTGCCAGCAACCCGCGCAGGGGGCAGTACGAGCAGTACTTC CASNPRRGQYEQYF
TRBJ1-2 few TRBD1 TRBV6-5 TGTGCCAGCAGTTACAGGGGGCTTGGCTATGGCTACACCTTC CASSYRGLGYGYTF
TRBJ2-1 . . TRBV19 TGTGCCAGTGAGGCCGTAAATGAGCAGTTCTTC CASEAVNEQFF
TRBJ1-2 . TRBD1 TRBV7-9 TGTGCCAGCAGCTTCCCGACAGGGGGGACTAACTATGGCTACACCTTC CASSFPTGGTNYGYTF
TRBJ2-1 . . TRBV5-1 TGCGCCAGCAGCTTGGGTTCGTCGGGCGAGCAGTTCTTC CASSLGSSGEQFF
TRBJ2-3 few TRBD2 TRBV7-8 TGTGCCAGCAGCTTAGGGACTAGCGCTACCGGAGATACGCAGTATTTT CASSLGTSATGDTQYF
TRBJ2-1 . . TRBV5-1 TGCGCCAGCAGCTTGGCCGCCCCACCTGAGCAGTTCTTC CASSLAAPPEQFF
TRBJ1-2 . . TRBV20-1 TGCAGTGCTAGAGATACGGGTGCCTATGGCTACACCTTC CSARDTGAYGYTF
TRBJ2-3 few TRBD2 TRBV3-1 TGTGCCAGCAGCCAAGTTTCGGGCCCCGGACTAGCGGGGCCAGATACGCAGTATTTT CASSQVSGPGLAGPDTQYF
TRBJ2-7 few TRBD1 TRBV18 TGTGCCAGCTCGATAGACAGGGGAGACTACGAGCAGTACTTC CASSIDRGDYEQYF
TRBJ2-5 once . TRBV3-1 TGTGCCAGCAGTCAACGGTCGTACCGGGACCATAGGGGGGAGACCCAGTACTTC CASSQRSYRDHRGETQYF
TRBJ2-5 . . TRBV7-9 TGTGCCAGCAGCCAAGGGGGAGGTCGTGAGACCCAGTACTTC CASSQGGGRETQYF
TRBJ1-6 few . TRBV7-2 TGTGCCAGCAGCTTAGGGGCAGGCTATAATTCACCCCTCCACTTT CASSLGAGYNSPLHF
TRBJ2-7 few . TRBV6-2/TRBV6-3 TGTGCCAGCAGTTACTCGATTCAAGGGGATGAGCAGTACTTC CASSYSIQGDEQYF
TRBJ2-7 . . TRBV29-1 TGCAGCGCACAACAGGGCAACGAGCAGTACTTC CSAQQGNEQYF
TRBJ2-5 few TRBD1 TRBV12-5 TGTGCTACCACAGGGGGCACGGAGACCCAGTACTTC CATTGGTETQYF
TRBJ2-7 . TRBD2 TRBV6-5 TGTGCCAGCAGTTACAGCGGGACTAGCGGTAGCTCCTACAATGAGCAGTACTTC CASSYSGTSGSSYNEQYF